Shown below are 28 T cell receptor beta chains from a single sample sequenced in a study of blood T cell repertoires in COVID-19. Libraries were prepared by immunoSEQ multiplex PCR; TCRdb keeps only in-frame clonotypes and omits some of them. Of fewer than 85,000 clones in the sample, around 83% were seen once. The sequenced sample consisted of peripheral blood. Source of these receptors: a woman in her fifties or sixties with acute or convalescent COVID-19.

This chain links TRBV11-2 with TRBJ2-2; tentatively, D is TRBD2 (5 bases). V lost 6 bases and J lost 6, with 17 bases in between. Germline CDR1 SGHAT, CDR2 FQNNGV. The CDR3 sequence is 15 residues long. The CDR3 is CASSRTSMGSGELFF. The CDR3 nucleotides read TGTGCCAGCAGTCGCACTAGTATGGGATCCGGGGAGCTGTTTTTT.

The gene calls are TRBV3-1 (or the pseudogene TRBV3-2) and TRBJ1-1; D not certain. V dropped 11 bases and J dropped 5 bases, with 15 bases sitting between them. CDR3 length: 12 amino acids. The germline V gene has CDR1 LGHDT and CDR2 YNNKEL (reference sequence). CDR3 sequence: CASQNPRTEAFF. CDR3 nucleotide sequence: TGTGCCTCCCAAAACCCGAGGACTGAAGCTTTCTTT.

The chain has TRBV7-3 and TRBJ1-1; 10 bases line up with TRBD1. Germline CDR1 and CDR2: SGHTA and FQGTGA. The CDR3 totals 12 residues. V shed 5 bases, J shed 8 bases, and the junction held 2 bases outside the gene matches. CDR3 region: CASSRTGGEAFF. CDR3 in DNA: TGTGCCAGCAGCCGGACAGGGGGAGAAGCTTTCTTT.

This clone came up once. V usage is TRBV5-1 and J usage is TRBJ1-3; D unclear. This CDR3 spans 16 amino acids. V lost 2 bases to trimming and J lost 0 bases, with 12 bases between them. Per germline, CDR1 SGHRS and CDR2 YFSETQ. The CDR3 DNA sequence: TGCGCCAGCAGCTTAATGGCCGCCCACTCTGGAAACACCATATATTTT. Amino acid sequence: CASSLMAAHSGNTIYF.

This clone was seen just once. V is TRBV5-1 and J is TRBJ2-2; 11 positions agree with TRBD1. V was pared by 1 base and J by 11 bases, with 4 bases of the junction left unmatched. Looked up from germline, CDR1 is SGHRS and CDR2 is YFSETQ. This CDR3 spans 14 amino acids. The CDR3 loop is CASSLRTGGAELFF. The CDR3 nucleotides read TGCGCCAGCAGCTTGAGGACAGGGGGCGCAGAGCTGTTTTTT.

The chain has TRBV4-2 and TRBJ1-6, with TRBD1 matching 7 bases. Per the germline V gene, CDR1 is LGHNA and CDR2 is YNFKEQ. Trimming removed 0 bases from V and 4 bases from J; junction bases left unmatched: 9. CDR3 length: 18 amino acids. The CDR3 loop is CASSQEGSGTVYNSPLHF. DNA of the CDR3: TGTGCCAGCAGCCAAGAGGGCTCAGGGACAGTTTATAATTCACCCCTCCACTTT.

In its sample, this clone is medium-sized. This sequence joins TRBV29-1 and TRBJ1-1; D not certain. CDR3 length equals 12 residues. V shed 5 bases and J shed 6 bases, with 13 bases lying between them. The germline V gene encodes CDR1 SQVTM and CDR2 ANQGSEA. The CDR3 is CSVTKVGPEAFF. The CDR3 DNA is TGCAGCGTTACAAAGGTTGGGCCTGAAGCTTTCTTT. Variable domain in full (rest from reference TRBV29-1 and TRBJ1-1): SAVISQKPSRDICQRGTSLTIQCQVDSQVTMMFWYRQQPGQSLTLIATANQGSEATYESGFVIDKFPISRPNLTFSTLTVSNMSPEDSSIYLCSVTKVGPEAFFGQGTRLTVV.

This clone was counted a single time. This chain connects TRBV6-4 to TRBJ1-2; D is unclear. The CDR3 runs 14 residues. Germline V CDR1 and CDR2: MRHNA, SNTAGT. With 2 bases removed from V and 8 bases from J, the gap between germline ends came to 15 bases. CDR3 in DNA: TGTGCCAGCAGTGACGAGGAGGGTATTGGAGGCTACACCTTC. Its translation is CASSDEEGIGGYTF.

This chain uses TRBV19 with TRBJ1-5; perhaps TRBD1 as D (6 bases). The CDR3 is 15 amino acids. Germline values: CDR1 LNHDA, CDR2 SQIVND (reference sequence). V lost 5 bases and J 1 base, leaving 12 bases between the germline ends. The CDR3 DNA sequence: TGTGCCAGTAGTGTACAGGGTAGAAGCAATCAGCCCCAGCATTTT. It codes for CASSVQGRSNQPQHF. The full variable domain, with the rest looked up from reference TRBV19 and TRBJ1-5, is DGGITQSPKYLFRKEGQNVTLSCEQNLNHDAMYWYRQDPGQGLRLIYYSQIVNDFQKGDIAEGYSVSREKKESFPLTVTSAQKNPTAFYLCASSVQGRSNQPQHFGDGTRLSIL.

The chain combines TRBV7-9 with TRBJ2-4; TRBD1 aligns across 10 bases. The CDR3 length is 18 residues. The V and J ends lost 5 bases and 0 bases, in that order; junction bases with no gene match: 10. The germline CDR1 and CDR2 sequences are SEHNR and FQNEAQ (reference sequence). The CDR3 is CASSIYLGTGEAKNIQYF. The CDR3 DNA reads TGTGCCAGCAGCATTTACTTAGGGACAGGGGAAGCCAAAAACATTCAGTACTTC.

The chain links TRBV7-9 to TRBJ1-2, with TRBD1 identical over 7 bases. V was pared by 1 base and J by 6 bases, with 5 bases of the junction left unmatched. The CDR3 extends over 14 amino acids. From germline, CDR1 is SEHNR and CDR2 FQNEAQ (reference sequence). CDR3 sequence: CASSLGQGGDGYTF. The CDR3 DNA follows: TGTGCCAGCAGCTTAGGACAGGGAGGCGATGGCTACACCTTC.

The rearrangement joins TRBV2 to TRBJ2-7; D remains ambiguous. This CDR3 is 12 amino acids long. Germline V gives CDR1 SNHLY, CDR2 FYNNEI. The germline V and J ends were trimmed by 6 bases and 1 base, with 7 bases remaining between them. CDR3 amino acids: CASRTESYEQYF. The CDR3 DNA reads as TGTGCCAGCAGAACAGAGTCCTACGAGCAGTACTTC.

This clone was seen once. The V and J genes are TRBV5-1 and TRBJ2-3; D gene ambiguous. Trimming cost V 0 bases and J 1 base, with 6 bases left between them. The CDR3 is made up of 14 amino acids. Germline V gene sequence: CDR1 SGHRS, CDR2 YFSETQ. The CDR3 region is CASSLDSRTDTQYF. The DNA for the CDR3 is TGCGCCAGCAGCTTGGACAGTCGCACAGATACGCAGTATTTT.

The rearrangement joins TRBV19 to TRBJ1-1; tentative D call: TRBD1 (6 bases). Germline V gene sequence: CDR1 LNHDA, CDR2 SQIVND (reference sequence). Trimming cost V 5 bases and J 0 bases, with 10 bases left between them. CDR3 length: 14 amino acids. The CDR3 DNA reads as TGTGCCAGTAGTTGGCAGGGGCTGAACACTGAAGCTTTCTTT. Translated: CASSWQGLNTEAFF.

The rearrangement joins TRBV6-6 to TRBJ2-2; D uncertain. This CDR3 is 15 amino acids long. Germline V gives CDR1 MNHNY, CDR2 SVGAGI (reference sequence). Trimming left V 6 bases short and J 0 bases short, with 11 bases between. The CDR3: CASRTGSTNTGELFF. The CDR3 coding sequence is TGTGCCAGCAGGACTGGGTCTACGAACACCGGGGAGCTGTTTTTT.

CDR3 loop: CASSSQGSTDTQYF. The CDR3 region has the DNA TGTGCCAGCAGCTCCCAGGGTAGCACAGATACGCAGTATTTT. V gene TRBV5-4 combines with J gene TRBJ2-3; tentatively, D is TRBD1 (5 bases). The CDR3 is made up of 14 amino acids. Trimming shortened V by 3 bases and J by 0 bases, and 8 bases separated the two germline ends. Germline V CDR1 and CDR2: SGHNT, YYREEE (reference sequence).

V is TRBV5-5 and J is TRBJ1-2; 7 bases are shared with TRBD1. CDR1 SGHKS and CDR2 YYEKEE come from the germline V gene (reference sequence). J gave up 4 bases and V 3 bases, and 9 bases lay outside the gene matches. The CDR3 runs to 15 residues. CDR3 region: CASSSYSQGVYGYTF. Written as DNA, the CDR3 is TGTGCCAGCAGCTCGTATTCCCAGGGGGTCTATGGCTACACCTTC.

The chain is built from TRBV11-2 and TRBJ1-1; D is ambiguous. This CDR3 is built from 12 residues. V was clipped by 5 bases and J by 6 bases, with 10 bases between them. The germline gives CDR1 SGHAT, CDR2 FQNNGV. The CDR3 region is CASSLTNAEAFF. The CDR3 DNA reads TGTGCCAGCAGCCTCACTAACGCTGAAGCTTTCTTT.

DNA of the CDR3: TGTGCCAGCAGTACCCCGGGGGGGGTCCACGAGCAGTACTTC. Residues: CASSTPGGVHEQYF. This chain uses TRBV25-1 with TRBJ2-7, with 8 bases that match TRBD2. CDR1 and CDR2 (germline): MGHDK, SYGVNS. CDR3 length: 14 residues. The ends lost 5 bases at V and 5 bases at J; junction bases unmatched: 8.

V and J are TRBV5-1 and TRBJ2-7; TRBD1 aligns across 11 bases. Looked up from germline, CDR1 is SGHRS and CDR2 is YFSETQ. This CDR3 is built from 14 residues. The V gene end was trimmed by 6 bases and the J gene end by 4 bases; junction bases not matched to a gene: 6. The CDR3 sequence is CASKPGQGEYEQYF. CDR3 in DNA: TGCGCCAGCAAGCCGGGACAGGGGGAGTACGAGCAGTACTTC.

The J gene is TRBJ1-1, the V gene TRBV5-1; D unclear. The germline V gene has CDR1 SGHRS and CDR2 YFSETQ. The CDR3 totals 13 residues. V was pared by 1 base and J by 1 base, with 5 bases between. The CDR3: CASSLKQNTEAFF. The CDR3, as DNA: TGCGCCAGCAGCTTGAAACAGAACACTGAAGCTTTCTTT.

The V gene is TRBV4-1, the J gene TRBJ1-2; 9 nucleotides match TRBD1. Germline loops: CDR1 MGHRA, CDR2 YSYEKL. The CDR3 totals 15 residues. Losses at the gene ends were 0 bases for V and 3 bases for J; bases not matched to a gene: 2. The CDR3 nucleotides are TGCGCCAGCAGCCAAGAACAGGGGGCCGACTATGGCTACACCTTC. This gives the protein CASSQEQGADYGYTF.

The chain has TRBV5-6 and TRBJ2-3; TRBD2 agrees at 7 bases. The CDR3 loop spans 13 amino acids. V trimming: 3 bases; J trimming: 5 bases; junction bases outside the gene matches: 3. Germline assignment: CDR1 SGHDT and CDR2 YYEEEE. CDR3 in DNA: TGTGCCAGCAGCTGGGGGAGGGAAGATACGCAGTATTTT. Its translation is CASSWGREDTQYF.

The CDR3, as DNA: TGTGCCAGCGGACAGGCGGTGAATGGCTACACCTTC. This translates into CASGQAVNGYTF. The chain employs TRBV6-5 and TRBJ1-2, with 7 bases matching TRBD1. J gave up 6 bases and V 8 bases, and 6 bases lay outside the gene matches. Germline V gene lookup returns CDR1 MNHEY and CDR2 SVGAGI. The CDR3 extends over 12 amino acids.

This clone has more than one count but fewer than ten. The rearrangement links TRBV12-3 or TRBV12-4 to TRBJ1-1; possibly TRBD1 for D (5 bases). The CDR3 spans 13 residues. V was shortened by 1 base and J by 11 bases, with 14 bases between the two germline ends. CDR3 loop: CASSLVGGERAFF. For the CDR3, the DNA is TGTGCCAGCAGTTTAGTCGGAGGGGAAAGGGCTTTCTTT.

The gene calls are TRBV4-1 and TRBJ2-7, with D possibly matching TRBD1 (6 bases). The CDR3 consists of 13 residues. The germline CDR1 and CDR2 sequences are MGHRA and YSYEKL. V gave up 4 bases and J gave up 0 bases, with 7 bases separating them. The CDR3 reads CASSLGHSYEQYF. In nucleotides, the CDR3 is TGCGCCAGCAGCCTGGGACACTCCTACGAGCAGTACTTC.

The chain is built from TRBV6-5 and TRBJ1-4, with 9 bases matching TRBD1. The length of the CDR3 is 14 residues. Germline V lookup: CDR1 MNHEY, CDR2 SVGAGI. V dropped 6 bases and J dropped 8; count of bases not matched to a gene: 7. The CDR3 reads CASSPGQGGEKLFF. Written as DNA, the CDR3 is TGTGCCAGCAGCCCGGGACAGGGAGGGGAAAAACTGTTTTTT.

CDR3 bases: TGCGCCAGCAGTTCTTCCCCAGGGTGGTATGGCTACACCTTC. Its protein product is CASSSSPGWYGYTF. The J gene is TRBJ1-2, the V gene TRBV5-1; D might be TRBD1 (5 bases). V dropped 5 bases and J dropped 5 bases, with 16 bases sitting between them. CDR1 SGHRS and CDR2 YFSETQ come from the germline V gene. The CDR3 totals 14 residues.